A single count supports the clone carrying this TCR beta chain. CDR1 is MDHEN, CDR2 SYDVKM, per germline. The CDR3 length is 12 residues. V trimming: 11 bases; J trimming: 2 bases; junction bases outside the gene matches: 6. The data stem from a study of Tregs in tolerant kidney transplant recipients. The protocol was immunoSEQ multiplex PCR, while the TCRdb copy is restricted to in-frame clones and leaves out a portion. The sample yields about 78,000 clones, 91% seen once. The chain combines TRBV28 with TRBJ2-7; TRBD2 matches at 7 bases. The sample was Tregs from blood, taken before the transplant. The receptor was isolated from a human donor who received a combined kidney and bone marrow transplant. The CDR3 is CACLGRAYEQYF. Written as DNA, the CDR3 is TGTGCCTGCCTAGGGAGGGCCTACGAGCAGTACTTC.